One sample yielded the 22 T cell receptor beta chains listed below, sequenced in a study of metastatic and nonmetastatic thyroid tumors. MiXCR was used by TCRdb to re-call the PCR reads. The sample shows some 14,000 clones, around 32% of them seen only once. Patients underwent thyroid surgery, and none had received any treatment before it. The sample was tumor tissue. The receptors derive from a male donor with papillary thyroid cancer or a benign thyroid nodule (not recorded which). Some clones in this sample may be carry-over from other donors' samples.

This clone was seen at least ten times. This chain uses TRBV5-4 with TRBJ1-3; 8 bases map to TRBD1. The CDR3 contains 14 residues. Germline-derived CDR1 and CDR2 are SGHNT and YYREEE (reference sequence). The J segment lost 3 bases and the V segment lost 2 bases, leaving 1 base of the junction unmatched. CDR3 coding DNA: TGTGCCAGCAGCTTCGGACAGGGTGGAAACACCATATATTTT. It is translated as CASSFGQGGNTIYF.

The table lists this clone with many counts. At one end, the junction sequence differs from germline, possibly due to a read error. This rearrangement joins TRBV5-8 to TRBJ1-4, with D unresolved. Germline CDR1 is SGHTS and CDR2 is YDEGEE. The CDR3 covers 13 residues. The CDR3 coding sequence is TGTGCCAACAGCTCTACCAACTATGAAAAACTGTTTTTT. Translated: CANSSTNYEKLFF.

In its sample, this clone was seen many times. The V gene is TRBV9, the J gene TRBJ1-3; 7 nucleotides line up with TRBD1. In germline, CDR1 is SGDLS, CDR2 YYNGEE. V dropped 0 bases and J dropped 0; count of bases not matched to a gene: 0. The CDR3 contains 15 residues. Here the CDR3 DNA reads TGTGCCAGCAGCGTAGGACAGGGCTCTGGAAACACCATATATTTT. This translates into CASSVGQGSGNTIYF. Variable domain in full (rest from reference TRBV9 and TRBJ1-3): DSGVTQTPKHLITATGQRVTLRCSPRSGDLSVYWYQQSLDQGLQFLIQYYNGEERAKGNILERFSAQQFPDLHSELNLSSLELGDSALYFCASSVGQGSGNTIYFGEGSWLTVV.

The chain is built from TRBV20-1 and TRBJ1-2; D unresolved. The CDR3 runs to 11 residues. Germline V lookup: CDR1 DFQATT, CDR2 SNEGSKA (reference sequence). CDR3 DNA sequence: TGCAGGGCCGGGCAGCTGTATGGCTACACCTTC. Translating it yields CRAGQLYGYTF.

This chain's CDR3 is CSATAGNSEAFF. The CDR3 DNA sequence: TGCAGTGCTACGGCGGGGAATTCTGAAGCTTTCTTT. The J gene is TRBJ1-1, the V gene TRBV20-1; D is undetermined. Trimming took off 4 bases at V and 6 bases at J, with 12 bases between the two ends. The CDR3 is 12 residues long. CDR1 and CDR2 (germline): DFQATT, SNEGSKA (reference sequence).

The rearrangement joins TRBV20-1 to TRBJ1-1; D is unresolved. CDR1 is DFQATT, CDR2 SNEGSKA, per germline (reference sequence). V lost 3 bases and J lost 6, with 5 bases in between. The CDR3 contains 10 residues. The CDR3 DNA follows: TGCAGTGCTAGCTCAGCTGAAGCTTTCTTT. As protein: CSASSAEAFF.

This clone was observed many times. In nucleotides, the CDR3 is TGCGCCAGCAGCAGGGGACAGACGGCAACTAATGAAAAACTGTTTTTT. Translating it yields CASSRGQTATNEKLFF. V usage is TRBV5-1 and J usage is TRBJ1-4; 7 bases line up with TRBD1. CDR3 size: 16 residues. V dropped 4 bases and J dropped 0; count of bases not matched to a gene: 6. Germline CDR1 is SGHRS and CDR2 is YFSETQ.

In its sample, this clone is medium-sized. The chain has TRBV7-9 and TRBJ1-1; maybe TRBD1 (5 bases). The CDR3 loop spans 17 amino acids. Germline V lookup: CDR1 SEHNR, CDR2 FQNEAQ (reference sequence). V lost 5 bases to trimming and J lost 3 bases, with 22 bases between them. The CDR3 nucleotides read TGTGCCAGCAGCAATACAGGCGGGGCGCGTGGGTACACTGAAGCTTTCTTT. Translated, it gives CASSNTGGARGYTEAFF.

Many counts were recorded for this clone. V gene TRBV15 combines with J gene TRBJ2-7; tentative D call: TRBD2 (6 bases). The CDR3 length is 15 residues. The V gene's germline CDR1 is LNHNV and CDR2 YYDKDF (reference sequence). V was shortened by 1 base and J by 5 bases, with 15 bases between the two germline ends. In DNA form, the CDR3 reads TGTGCCACCAGCAGAGGGAGGGAGCTTTTCGACGAGCAGTACTTC. Protein: CATSRGRELFDEQYF.

This clone was seen a few times. The chain is built from TRBV6-2 or TRBV6-3 and TRBJ2-7; TRBD1 agrees at 7 bases. V gave up 6 bases and J gave up 2 bases; unmatched junction bases: 4. The germline gives CDR1 MNHEY, CDR2 SVGEGT. This CDR3 is 13 amino acids long. The CDR3 loop reads CASRTGQAYEQYF. CDR3 nucleotide sequence: TGTGCCAGCAGAACAGGACAGGCCTACGAGCAGTACTTC.

The rearrangement joins TRBV20-1 to TRBJ2-5; D may be TRBD1 or TRBD2 (6 bases each). CDR3 size: 14 residues. Trimming took off 0 bases at V and 4 bases at J, with 12 bases between the two ends. The germline V gene has CDR1 DFQATT and CDR2 SNEGSKA (reference sequence). The CDR3 is CSARDRGRLETQYF. CDR3 sequence (DNA): TGCAGTGCTAGAGATAGGGGGAGGCTAGAGACCCAGTACTTC.

The gene calls are TRBV20-1 and TRBJ2-1, with 9 bases matching TRBD2. V shed 7 bases and J 5 bases; nucleotides not matched to a gene: 12. Germline V gene data show CDR1 as DFQATT and CDR2 as SNEGSKA (reference sequence). CDR3 size: 15 residues. The CDR3 region has the DNA TGCAGTGTTACGGCCGGGGCTAGCGGGAACAATGAGCAGTTCTTC. This codes for CSVTAGASGNNEQFF.

This clone was detected a few times. The genes are TRBV6-4 and TRBJ2-2, with D perhaps TRBD2 (7 bases). V shed 5 bases and J shed 2 bases, with 21 bases lying between them. Germline-derived CDR1 and CDR2 are MRHNA and SNTAGT. The length of the CDR3 is 18 residues. This CDR3 is CASSRRGGLGVNTGELFF. In nucleotides, the CDR3 is TGTGCCAGCAGTCGAAGGGGGGGTCTGGGGGTCAACACCGGGGAGCTGTTTTTT.

This clone was detected only a few times. The conserved phenylalanine or tryptophan normally closing the CDR3 is absent here, so this likely arose from a read error. J is TRBJ2-7 and V is TRBV29-1; D is perhaps TRBD1 (6 bases). This CDR3 comprises 16 residues. V lost 4 bases and J 5 bases, leaving 24 bases between the germline ends. Germline V gene lookup returns CDR1 SQVTM and CDR2 ANQGSEA. Written as DNA, the CDR3 is TGCAGCGTTGGGGGTTACTTGGTACAGGGTGTCCACGAGCAGTACCTC. It yields the protein CSVGGYLVQGVHEQYL.

A note on this clone: One end of the junction is discordant with germline, which a read error may explain. The V gene is TRBV25-1, the J gene TRBJ1-2; tentative D call: TRBD1 (6 bases). This CDR3 has 12 residues. Germline V gives CDR1 MGHDK, CDR2 SYGVNS. The CDR3 here is CACSGTCYGYTF. In nucleotides, the CDR3 is TGTGCCTGCAGTGGGACATGTTATGGCTACACCTTC.

A remark on this clone: At one end the junction does not follow the germline gene, possibly because of a read error. This chain links TRBV9 with TRBJ1-2, with D possibly matching TRBD1 (5 bases). The CDR3 sequence is 13 residues long. Germline lookup yields CDR1 SGDLS and CDR2 YYNGEE. Written as DNA, the CDR3 is TGTCCCAGAAGCGTTAACCAGGGATCCGGCTACACCTTC. Translating gives CPRSVNQGSGYTF. Looking up the rest from reference TRBV9 and TRBJ1-2 gives the full variable domain: DSGVTQTPKHLITATGQRVTLRCSPRSGDLSVYWYQQSLDQGLQFLIQYYNGEERAKGNILERFSAQQFPDLHSELNLSSLELGDSALYFCPRSVNQGSGYTFGSGTRLTVV.

This clone was found many times. The junction and the germline gene differ at one end; a read error may be behind it. The chain carries TRBV20-1 and TRBJ1-2; possibly TRBD1 for D (5 bases). The CDR3 is made up of 14 amino acids. Germline assignment: CDR1 DFQATT and CDR2 SNEGSKA (reference sequence). CDR3 loop: CSARVRRGPYGYTF. The CDR3 DNA is TGCAGTGCGAGAGTGAGGCGGGGCCCCTATGGCTACACCTTC.

This clone was picked up many times. The chain joins TRBV18 to TRBJ2-2; D gene ambiguous. Trimming took off 1 base at V and 3 bases at J, with 3 bases between the two ends. Germline V lookup: CDR1 KGHSH, CDR2 LQKENI. The CDR3 totals 13 residues. The CDR3 protein is CASSPQDTGELFF. The CDR3 DNA reads as TGTGCCAGCTCACCACAGGACACCGGGGAGCTGTTTTTT.

There are many counts of this clone. This chain joins TRBV24-1 and TRBJ1-3; D perhaps matches TRBD1 (5 bases). The germline V gene encodes CDR1 KGHDR and CDR2 SFDVKD. There are 14 residues in the CDR3. V shed 3 bases and J shed 2 bases, with 7 bases lying between them. CDR3 sequence (DNA): TGTGCCACCAGTGATGCGACAGCTGGAAACACCATATATTTT. Protein sequence: CATSDATAGNTIYF.

This clone was counted only a few times. The chain has TRBV27 and TRBJ2-7; 7 nucleotides line up with TRBD1. CDR3 length equals 15 residues. Germline CDR1 and CDR2: MNHEY and SMNVEV (reference sequence). The V segment lost 2 bases and the J segment 10 bases; nucleotides outside the gene matches: 14. The CDR3 sequence is CASSLLPTGLGDQYF. DNA of the CDR3: TGTGCCAGCAGTTTACTACCGACAGGGTTGGGGGATCAGTACTTC.

The table lists this clone with many counts. V is TRBV7-9 and J is TRBJ1-4; D may be TRBD1 (5 bases). The CDR3 has 15 residues. Trimming removed 5 bases from V and 6 bases from J, with 16 bases in between. The germline gives CDR1 SEHNR, CDR2 FQNEAQ (reference sequence). The CDR3 protein is CASSLARGRDEKLFF. The CDR3 DNA reads TGTGCCAGCAGCCTTGCCCGGGGCAGGGATGAAAAACTGTTTTTT. Complete variable domain (other parts from reference TRBV7-9 and TRBJ1-4): DTGVSQNPRHKITKRGQNVTFRCDPISEHNRLYWYRQTLGQGPEFLTYFQNEAQLEKSRLLSDRFSAERPKGSFSTLEIQRTEQGDSAMYLCASSLARGRDEKLFFGSGTQLSVL.

This clone was recorded many times. The chain links TRBV28 to TRBJ2-5; TRBD1 or TRBD2 may be the D gene (5 bases each). The germline V and J ends were trimmed by 8 bases and 4 bases, with 14 bases remaining between them. The CDR3 has 13 residues. Per the germline V gene, CDR1 is MDHEN and CDR2 is SYDVKM. The CDR3 coding sequence is TGTGCCAGCGGCCTTCCTGGGGGAGAGACCCAGTACTTC. Encoded protein: CASGLPGGETQYF.